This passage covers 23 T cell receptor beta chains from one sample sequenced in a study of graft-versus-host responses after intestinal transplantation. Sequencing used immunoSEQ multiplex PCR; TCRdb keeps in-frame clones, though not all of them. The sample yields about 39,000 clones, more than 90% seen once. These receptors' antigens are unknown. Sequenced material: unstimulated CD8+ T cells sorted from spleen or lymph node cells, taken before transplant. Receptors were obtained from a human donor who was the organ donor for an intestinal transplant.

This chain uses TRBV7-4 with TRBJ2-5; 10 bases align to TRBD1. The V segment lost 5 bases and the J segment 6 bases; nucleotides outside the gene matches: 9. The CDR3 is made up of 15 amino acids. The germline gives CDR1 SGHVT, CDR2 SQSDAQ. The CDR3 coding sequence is TGTGCCAGCAGCCGGACAGGGGGGTGGCCAAAGACCCAGTACTTC. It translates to CASSRTGGWPKTQYF.

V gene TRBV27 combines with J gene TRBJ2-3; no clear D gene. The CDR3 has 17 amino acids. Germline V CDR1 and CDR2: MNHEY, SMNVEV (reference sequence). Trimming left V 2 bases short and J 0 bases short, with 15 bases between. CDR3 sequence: CASSLITNFKSTDTQYF. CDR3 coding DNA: TGTGCCAGCAGTTTAATAACCAACTTCAAGAGCACAGATACGCAGTATTTT.

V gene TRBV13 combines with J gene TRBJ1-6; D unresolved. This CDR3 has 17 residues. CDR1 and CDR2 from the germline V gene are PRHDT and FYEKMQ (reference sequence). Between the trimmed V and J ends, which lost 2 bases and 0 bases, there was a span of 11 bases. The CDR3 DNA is TGTGCCAGCAGCTTAAAAGACACCGTCTCCTATAATTCACCCCTCCACTTT. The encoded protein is CASSLKDTVSYNSPLHF.

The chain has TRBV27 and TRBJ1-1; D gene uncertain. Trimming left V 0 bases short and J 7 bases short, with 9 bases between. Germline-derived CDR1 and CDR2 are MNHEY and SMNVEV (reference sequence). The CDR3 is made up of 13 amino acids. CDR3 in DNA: TGTGCCAGCAGTTTATCTACCTTCCGTGAAGCTTTCTTT. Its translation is CASSLSTFREAFF.

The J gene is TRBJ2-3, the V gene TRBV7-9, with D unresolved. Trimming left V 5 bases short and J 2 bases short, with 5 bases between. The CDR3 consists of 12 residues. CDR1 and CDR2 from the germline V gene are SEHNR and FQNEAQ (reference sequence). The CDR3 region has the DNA TGTGCCAGCAGCCCACCCACAGATACGCAGTATTTT. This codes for CASSPPTDTQYF.

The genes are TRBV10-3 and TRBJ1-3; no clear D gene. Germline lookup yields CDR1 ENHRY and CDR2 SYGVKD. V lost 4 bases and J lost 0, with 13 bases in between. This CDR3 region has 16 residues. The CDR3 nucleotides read TGTGCCATCAGTGGGATCGAGGCCCCCTCTGGAAACACCATATATTTT. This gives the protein CAISGIEAPSGNTIYF.

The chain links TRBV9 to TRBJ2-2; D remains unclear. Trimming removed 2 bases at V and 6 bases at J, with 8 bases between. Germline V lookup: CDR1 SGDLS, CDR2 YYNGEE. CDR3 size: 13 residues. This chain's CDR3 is CASSVGSPGELFF. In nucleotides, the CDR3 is TGTGCCAGCAGCGTGGGAAGCCCCGGGGAGCTGTTTTTT.

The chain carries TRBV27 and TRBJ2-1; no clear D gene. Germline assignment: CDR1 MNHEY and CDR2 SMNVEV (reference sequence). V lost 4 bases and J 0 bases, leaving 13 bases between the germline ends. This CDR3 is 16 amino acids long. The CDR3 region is CASSSDTINSYNEQFF. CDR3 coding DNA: TGTGCCAGCAGTTCCGACACAATCAACTCCTACAATGAGCAGTTCTTC.

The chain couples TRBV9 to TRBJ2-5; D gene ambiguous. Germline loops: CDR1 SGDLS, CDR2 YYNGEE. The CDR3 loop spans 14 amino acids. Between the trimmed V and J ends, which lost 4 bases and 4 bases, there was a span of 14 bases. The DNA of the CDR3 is TGTGCCAGCAGCCCAAACTCCGTCGGAGAGACCCAGTACTTC. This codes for CASSPNSVGETQYF. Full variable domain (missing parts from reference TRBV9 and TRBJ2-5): DSGVTQTPKHLITATGQRVTLRCSPRSGDLSVYWYQQSLDQGLQFLIQYYNGEERAKGNILERFSAQQFPDLHSELNLSSLELGDSALYFCASSPNSVGETQYFGPGTRLLVL.

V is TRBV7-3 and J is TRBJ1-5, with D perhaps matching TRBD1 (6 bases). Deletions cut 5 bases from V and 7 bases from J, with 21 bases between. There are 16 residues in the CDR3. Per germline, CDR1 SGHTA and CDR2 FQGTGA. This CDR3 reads CASSLVGNGGRQPQHF. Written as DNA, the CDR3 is TGTGCCAGCAGCCTGGTAGGCAATGGGGGCCGCCAGCCCCAGCATTTT. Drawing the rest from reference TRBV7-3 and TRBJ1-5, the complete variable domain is GAGVSQTPSNKVTEKGKYVELRCDPISGHTALYWYRQSLGQGPEFLIYFQGTGAADDSGLPNDRFFAVRPEGSVSTLKIQRTERGDSAVYLCASSLVGNGGRQPQHFGDGTRLSIL.

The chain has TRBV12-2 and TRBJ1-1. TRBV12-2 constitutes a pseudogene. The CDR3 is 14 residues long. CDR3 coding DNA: TGTGCAAGTCGCTTAGCCCCGAGCAACACTGAAGCTTTCTTT. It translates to CASRLAPSNTEAFF.

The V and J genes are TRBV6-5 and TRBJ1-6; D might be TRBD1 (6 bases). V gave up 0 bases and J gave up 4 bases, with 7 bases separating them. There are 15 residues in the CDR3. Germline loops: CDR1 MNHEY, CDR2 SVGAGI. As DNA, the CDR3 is TGTGCCAGCAGTTACTCAGGACAGTATAATTCACCCCTCCACTTT. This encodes CASSYSGQYNSPLHF.

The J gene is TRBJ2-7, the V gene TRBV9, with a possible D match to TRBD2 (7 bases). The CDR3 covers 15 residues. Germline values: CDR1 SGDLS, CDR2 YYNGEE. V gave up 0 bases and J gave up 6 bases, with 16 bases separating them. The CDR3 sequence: CASSVGLGGPGEQYF. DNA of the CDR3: TGTGCCAGCAGCGTAGGATTGGGGGGGCCGGGCGAGCAGTACTTC.

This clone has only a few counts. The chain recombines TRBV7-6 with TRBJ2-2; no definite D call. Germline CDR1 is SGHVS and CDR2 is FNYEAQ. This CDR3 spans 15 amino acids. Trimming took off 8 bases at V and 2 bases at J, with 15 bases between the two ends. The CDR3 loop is CASVQDTLNTGELFF. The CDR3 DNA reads TGTGCCAGCGTGCAAGACACTTTAAACACCGGGGAGCTGTTTTTT.

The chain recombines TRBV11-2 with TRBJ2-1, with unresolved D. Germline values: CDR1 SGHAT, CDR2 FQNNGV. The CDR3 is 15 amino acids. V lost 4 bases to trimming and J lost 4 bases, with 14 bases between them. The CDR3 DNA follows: TGTGCCAGCAGCTCGCTGGTGGAGACTTACAATGAGCAGTTCTTC. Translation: CASSSLVETYNEQFF.

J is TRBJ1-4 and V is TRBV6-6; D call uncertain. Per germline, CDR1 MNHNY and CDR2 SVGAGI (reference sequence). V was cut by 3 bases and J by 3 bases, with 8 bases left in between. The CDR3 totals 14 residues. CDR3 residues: CASSYSEANEKLFF. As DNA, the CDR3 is TGTGCCAGCAGTTATTCTGAAGCTAATGAAAAACTGTTTTTT.

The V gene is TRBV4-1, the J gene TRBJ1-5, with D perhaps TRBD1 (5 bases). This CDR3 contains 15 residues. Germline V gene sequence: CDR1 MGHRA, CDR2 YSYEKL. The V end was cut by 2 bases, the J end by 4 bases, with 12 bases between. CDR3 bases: TGCGCCAGCAGCCAAACGCAGGGTGTAAATCAGCCCCAGCATTTT. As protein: CASSQTQGVNQPQHF.

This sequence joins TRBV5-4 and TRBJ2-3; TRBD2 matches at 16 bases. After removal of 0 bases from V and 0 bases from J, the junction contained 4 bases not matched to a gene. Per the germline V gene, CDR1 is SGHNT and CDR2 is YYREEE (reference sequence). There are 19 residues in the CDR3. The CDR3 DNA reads TGTGCCAGCAGCTTGGCCGGGACTAGCGGGGGGGCTAGCACAGATACGCAGTATTTT. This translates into CASSLAGTSGGASTDTQYF.

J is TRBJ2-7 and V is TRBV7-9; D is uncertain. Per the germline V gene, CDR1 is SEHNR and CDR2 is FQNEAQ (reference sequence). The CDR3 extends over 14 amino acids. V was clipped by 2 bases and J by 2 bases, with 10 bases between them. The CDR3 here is CASSLPEIPYEQYF. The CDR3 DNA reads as TGTGCCAGCAGCTTACCAGAGATCCCCTACGAGCAGTACTTC.

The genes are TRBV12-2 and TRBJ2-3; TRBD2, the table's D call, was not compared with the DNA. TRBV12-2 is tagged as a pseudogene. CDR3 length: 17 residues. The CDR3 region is CASRSEYLAPSTDTQYF. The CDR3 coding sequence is TGTGCAAGTCGCTCTGAGTACCTAGCCCCCTCCACAGATACGCAGTATTTT.

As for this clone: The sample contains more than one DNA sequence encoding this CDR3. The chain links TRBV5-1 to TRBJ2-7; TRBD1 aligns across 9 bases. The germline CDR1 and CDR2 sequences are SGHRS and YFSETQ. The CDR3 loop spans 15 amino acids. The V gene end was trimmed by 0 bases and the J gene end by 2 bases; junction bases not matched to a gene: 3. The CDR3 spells CASSLEGQGPYEQYF. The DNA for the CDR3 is TGCGCCAGCAGCTTGGAGGGACAGGGCCCCTACGAGCAGTACTTC.

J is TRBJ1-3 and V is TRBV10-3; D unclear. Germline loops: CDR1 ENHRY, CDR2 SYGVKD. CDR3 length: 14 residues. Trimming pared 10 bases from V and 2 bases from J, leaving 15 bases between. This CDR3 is CATAPGPTGNTIYF. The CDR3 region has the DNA TGTGCCACGGCCCCGGGTCCGACTGGAAACACCATATATTTT.

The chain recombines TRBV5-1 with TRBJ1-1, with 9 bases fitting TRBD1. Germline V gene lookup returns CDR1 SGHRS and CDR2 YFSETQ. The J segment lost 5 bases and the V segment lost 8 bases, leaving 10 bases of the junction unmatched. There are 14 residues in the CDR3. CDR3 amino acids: CARGTGKGETEAFF. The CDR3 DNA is TGCGCCAGAGGGACAGGGAAGGGGGAGACTGAAGCTTTCTTT.